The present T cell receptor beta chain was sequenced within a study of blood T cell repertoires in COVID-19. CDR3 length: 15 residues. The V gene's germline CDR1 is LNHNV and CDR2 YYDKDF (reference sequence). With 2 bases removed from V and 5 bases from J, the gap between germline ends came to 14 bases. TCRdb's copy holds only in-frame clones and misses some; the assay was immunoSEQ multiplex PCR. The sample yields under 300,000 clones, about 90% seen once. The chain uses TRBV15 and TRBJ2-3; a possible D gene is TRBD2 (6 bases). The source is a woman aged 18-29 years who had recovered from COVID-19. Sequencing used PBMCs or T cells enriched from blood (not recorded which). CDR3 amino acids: CATSRFPGSEDTQYF. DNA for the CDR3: TGTGCCACCAGCAGATTTCCCGGGAGTGAAGATACGCAGTATTTT.